This T cell receptor (beta chain) was sequenced for a study of beta chain features in type 1 diabetes. Points from the study as a whole: Shorter TCRB CDR3s, moderately but significantly so, were found in Type 1 diabetes patients in all four CD4+ subsets. PCR might pick shorter templates more often, in the same way for patients and controls.

Sorting with CD45RO/CCR7/CD25/CD127/CD95/CD27 yielded naive, central memory, regulatory and stem-like memory CD4+ cells. This clone was seen more than once but under ten times. Its matching antigen is unknown. The sequenced template was cDNA made from the entire isolated RNA. Assay: immunoSEQ multiplex PCR; the TCRdb copy retains only in-frame clones and omits some. The sample has 240,000 or so clones, 27% seen once. The TCR was taken from a young man in good health. Sequencing was performed on central memory CD4+ T cells from blood.

DNA of the CDR3: TGCAGCGTAGGGACTAGCGGGGTCACAGATACGCAGTATTTT. Its translation is CSVGTSGVTDTQYF. The chain joins TRBV29-1 to TRBJ2-3; 13 bases map to TRBD2. The CDR3 is made up of 14 amino acids. Germline V gives CDR1 SQVTM, CDR2 ANQGSEA. Trimming at V came to 6 bases and at J to 2 bases, leaving 2 bases not matched to a gene.